The 8 T cell receptor beta chains presented below share a single source sample, sequenced in a study of shared clonotypes between healthy human individuals. Sequenced by immunoSEQ multiplex PCR; TCRdb stores in-frame clones only, minus some. Of approximately 600,000 clones listed, roughly 95% are singletons. Positive CCR7 selection of CD45RO-negative cells yielded the naive CD8 cells, and terminally differentiated effector memory CD45RA+ cells were excluded. Sequencing was performed on naive CD8+ T cells sorted from blood. All receptors derive from a woman aged 25 to 45 in good health.

The chain recombines TRBV2 with TRBJ2-5; TRBD2 matches 8 bases. The J call is doubtful: the DNA matches TRBJ2-7 better. This CDR3 is 13 amino acids long. Germline V gene data show CDR1 as SNHLY and CDR2 as FYNNEI. CDR3 sequence (DNA): TGTGCCAGCTTTGGAGCGGGGGACTACGAGCAGTACTTC. It specifies CASFGAGDYEQYF.

The J gene is TRBJ2-5, the V gene TRBV29-1; D is unclear. Germline CDR1 reads SQVTM; CDR2 reads ANQGSEA. The CDR3 runs 11 residues. V shed 4 bases and J shed 7 bases, with 10 bases lying between them. The CDR3 sequence is CSVVFLGTQYF. The CDR3 DNA is TGCAGCGTTGTCTTTCTGGGGACCCAGTACTTC.

J is TRBJ1-1 and V is TRBV7-9; D is perhaps TRBD1 (5 bases). Germline V gene data show CDR1 as SEHNR and CDR2 as FQNEAQ (reference sequence). This CDR3 has 14 amino acids. V was trimmed by 6 bases and J by 3 bases, leaving 14 bases between them. The CDR3 protein is CASSEGRSDTEAFF. CDR3 nucleotide sequence: TGTGCCAGCAGTGAGGGGAGATCCGACACTGAAGCTTTCTTT.

The chain employs TRBV5-1 and TRBJ2-5; 10 bases fit TRBD2. The germline CDR1 and CDR2 sequences are SGHRS and YFSETQ. V shed 4 bases, J shed 4 bases, and the junction held 13 bases outside the gene matches. This CDR3 has 17 amino acids. The CDR3 loop is CASSLIGASGRSETQYF. CDR3 nucleotides: TGCGCCAGCAGCCTTATCGGGGCTAGCGGGAGATCAGAGACCCAGTACTTC. The variable domain in full, completed from reference TRBV5-1 and TRBJ2-5, reads KAGVTQTPRYLIKTRGQQVTLSCSPISGHRSVSWYQQTPGQGLQFLFEYFSETQRNKGNFPGRFSGRQFSNSRSEMNVSTLELGDSALYLCASSLIGASGRSETQYFGPGTRLLVL.

The chain carries TRBV15 and TRBJ2-5; 8 nucleotides match TRBD1. Per germline, CDR1 LNHNV and CDR2 YYDKDF (reference sequence). This CDR3 contains 15 residues. V lost 1 base and J lost 5; bases outside the gene matches: 6. CDR3 sequence: CATSRVGQGAETQYF. For the CDR3, the DNA is TGTGCCACCAGCAGAGTTGGACAGGGAGCGGAGACCCAGTACTTC.

The genes are TRBV7-2 and TRBJ2-5; possible D gene TRBD2, 7 bases. V lost 1 base and J 5 bases, leaving 17 bases between the germline ends. In germline, CDR1 is SGHTA, CDR2 FQGNSA. CDR3 size: 16 residues. The CDR3 loop reads CASSLVLEGGIETQYF. The CDR3 nucleotides are TGTGCCAGCAGCTTAGTGCTGGAGGGGGGGATTGAGACCCAGTACTTC.

The V gene is TRBV27, the J gene TRBJ2-7; no firm D call. The V end lost 5 bases, the J end lost 0 bases, and 14 bases lay between the germline ends. Per the germline V gene, CDR1 is MNHEY and CDR2 is SMNVEV (reference sequence). There are 15 residues in the CDR3. CDR3 DNA sequence: TGTGCCAGCAGTGTGGGATTGCACCCCTCCTACGAGCAGTACTTC. Residues: CASSVGLHPSYEQYF.

This chain links TRBV10-2 with TRBJ2-7; 8 bases are a match to TRBD1. This CDR3 has 13 amino acids. Trimming at V came to 8 bases and at J to 3 bases, leaving 6 bases not matched to a gene. The germline CDR1 and CDR2 sequences are WSHSY and SAAADI. The CDR3 region has the DNA TGCGCCAGCGGGACAGGACCACACTACGAGCAGTACTTC. Translation: CASGTGPHYEQYF.